A single sample gave rise to the 27 T cell receptor beta chains below, sequenced in a study of T cell changes during pregnancy in multiple sclerosis. Sequencing was performed with immunoSEQ multiplex PCR; in TCRdb, only in-frame clones are kept and a portion is missing. Among about 79,000 clones listed, around nine tenths were seen once. The specimen was CD4+ T cells from peripheral blood mononuclear cells, collected in the second trimester of pregnancy. These receptors were obtained from a female donor with multiple sclerosis, enrolled in a pregnancy study.

The rearrangement uses TRBV5-1 and TRBJ1-3; D call uncertain. Germline V lookup: CDR1 SGHRS, CDR2 YFSETQ. Trimming shortened V by 2 bases and J by 0 bases, and 12 bases separated the two germline ends. The CDR3 loop spans 16 amino acids. CDR3 DNA sequence: TGCGCCAGCAGCTTTTTACCCAGATTCTCTGGAAACACCATATATTTT. Protein sequence: CASSFLPRFSGNTIYF.

The chain employs TRBV19 and TRBJ1-2; the D gene is possibly TRBD1 (6 bases). The CDR3 contains 15 residues. Germline V gene lookup returns CDR1 LNHDA and CDR2 SQIVND (reference sequence). V shed 9 bases and J shed 7 bases, with 24 bases lying between them. CDR3 DNA sequence: TGTGCCAGCAAATCCACGCGACAGGTCAGAAGTGGCTACACCTTC. Translation: CASKSTRQVRSGYTF.

This clone was observed a handful of times. The chain joins TRBV19 to TRBJ1-1, with 7 positions matching TRBD1. This CDR3 is 11 amino acids long. Germline V gene lookup returns CDR1 LNHDA and CDR2 SQIVND (reference sequence). V trimming: 3 bases; J trimming: 10 bases; junction bases outside the gene matches: 2. The CDR3 reads CASSMWTGAFF. The CDR3 DNA is TGTGCCAGTAGTATGTGGACAGGAGCTTTCTTT.

The chain carries TRBV28 and TRBJ1-1; 8 nucleotides agree with TRBD1. The CDR3 is 14 amino acids. CDR1 and CDR2 (germline): MDHEN, SYDVKM. The J segment lost 1 base and the V segment lost 7 bases, leaving 5 bases of the junction unmatched. CDR3 residues: CASISGGANTEAFF. DNA for the CDR3: TGTGCCAGCATCTCAGGGGGCGCGAACACTGAAGCTTTCTTT.

V gene TRBV30 combines with J gene TRBJ1-6; D perhaps matches TRBD1 (5 bases). CDR1 GTSNPN and CDR2 SVGIG come from the germline V gene (reference sequence). The CDR3 consists of 14 residues. The V end lost 2 bases, the J end lost 3 bases, and 8 bases lay between the germline ends. This CDR3 is CAWSRGNYNSPLHF. The DNA for the CDR3 is TGTGCCTGGAGTCGGGGGAACTATAATTCACCCCTCCACTTT.

The chain recombines TRBV5-4 with TRBJ1-2; 8 bases align to TRBD1. J lost 5 bases, V lost 4 bases, and 4 bases had no gene match. Germline V lookup: CDR1 SGHNT, CDR2 YYREEE (reference sequence). The CDR3 is 13 amino acids. The CDR3 DNA reads TGTGCCAGCAGCCCGGGACAGGTTTATGGCTACACCTTC. Amino acid sequence: CASSPGQVYGYTF.

In DNA form, the CDR3 reads TGTGCCAGCAGCGGCGGGGGTAGGCAAGAGACCCAGTACTTC. It translates to CASSGGGRQETQYF. The chain uses TRBV5-4 and TRBJ2-5; 7 nucleotides match TRBD2. J lost 2 bases, V lost 4 bases, and 5 bases had no gene match. CDR1 SGHNT and CDR2 YYREEE come from the germline V gene (reference sequence). The length of the CDR3 is 14 residues.

The V and J genes are TRBV30 and TRBJ2-2; TRBD1 aligns across 8 bases. The V and J ends lost 5 bases and 1 base, in that order; junction bases with no gene match: 3. The germline V gene encodes CDR1 GTSNPN and CDR2 SVGIG (reference sequence). CDR3 size: 14 residues. The CDR3 protein is CAWDDRGNTGELFF. Here the CDR3 DNA reads TGTGCCTGGGACGACAGGGGGAACACCGGGGAGCTGTTTTTT.

The sample holds one count of this clone. The CDR3 is CASSSPTARDTQYF. The CDR3 nucleotides read TGTGCCAGCAGCTCGCCGACAGCACGAGATACGCAGTATTTT. The rearrangement uses TRBV5-5 and TRBJ2-3, with D maybe TRBD1 (5 bases). Per the germline V gene, CDR1 is SGHKS and CDR2 is YYEKEE (reference sequence). Trimming shortened V by 3 bases and J by 5 bases, and 13 bases separated the two germline ends. This CDR3 is built from 14 residues.

The chain combines TRBV7-8 with TRBJ2-7; 12 bases align to TRBD1. The CDR3 sequence is 17 residues long. V lost 2 bases to trimming and J lost 7 bases; unmatched junction nucleotides: 12. In germline, CDR1 is SGHVS, CDR2 FQNEAQ. The DNA for the CDR3 is TGTGCCAGCAGCTTAAAGTTCGGGGACAGGGGGCCCAGGGAGCAGTACTTC. Its translation: CASSLKFGDRGPREQYF.

V gene TRBV15 combines with J gene TRBJ1-1, with D perhaps TRBD1 (5 bases). CDR1 is LNHNV, CDR2 YYDKDF, per germline (reference sequence). Between the trimmed V and J ends, which lost 6 bases and 4 bases, there was a span of 15 bases. The CDR3 is 14 amino acids. The CDR3 DNA sequence: TGTGCCACCAGGGGGCCAGTCATCGGCACTGAAGCTTTCTTT. Translated, it gives CATRGPVIGTEAFF. Based on the CDR3 plus reference TRBV15 and TRBJ1-1, the full variable domain is DAMVIQNPRYQVTQFGKPVTLSCSQTLNHNVMYWYQQKSSQAPKLLFHYYDKDFNNEADTPDNFQSRRPNTSFCFLDIRSPGLGDTAMYLCATRGPVIGTEAFFGQGTRLTVV.

V is TRBV4-3 and J is TRBJ1-5; tentatively, D is TRBD1 (5 bases). Germline values: CDR1 LGHNA, CDR2 YSLEER. V lost 6 bases and J 6 bases, leaving 12 bases between the germline ends. The CDR3 is 13 amino acids. The CDR3: CASRPSRVQPQHF. CDR3 nucleotides: TGCGCCAGCAGGCCCTCCAGGGTTCAGCCCCAGCATTTT.

The sample holds one count of this clone. The J gene is TRBJ1-2, the V gene TRBV30; 7 nucleotides align to TRBD1. Germline lookup yields CDR1 GTSNPN and CDR2 SVGIG (reference sequence). The CDR3 loop spans 14 amino acids. J was trimmed by 4 bases and V by 4 bases; bases with no gene match: 9. CDR3 region: CAWTEQGLGYGYTF. The CDR3 bases are TGTGCCTGGACAGAACAGGGGCTTGGCTATGGCTACACCTTC.

The V gene is TRBV7-9, the J gene TRBJ1-6; 9 positions agree with TRBD1. This CDR3 contains 16 residues. Germline V gene lookup returns CDR1 SEHNR and CDR2 FQNEAQ (reference sequence). The V gene end was trimmed by 3 bases and the J gene end by 9 bases; junction bases not matched to a gene: 9. The DNA of the CDR3 is TGTGCCAGCAGCTTTCATTCCGGGACAGGGAGTTCACCCCTCCACTTT. It yields the protein CASSFHSGTGSSPLHF.

CDR3 coding DNA: TGTGCCAGCAGCGCAGGGGTGGTCTCCTACGAGCAGTACTTC. It specifies CASSAGVVSYEQYF. This rearrangement joins TRBV9 to TRBJ2-7, with D perhaps matching TRBD1 (6 bases). This CDR3 has 14 residues. V lost 3 bases to trimming and J lost 0 bases, with 10 bases between them. Germline values: CDR1 SGDLS, CDR2 YYNGEE.

The chain links TRBV6-5 to TRBJ2-3; maybe TRBD2 (6 bases). The CDR3 has 15 residues. Germline CDR1 reads MNHEY; CDR2 reads SVGAGI. Trimming cost V 5 bases and J 4 bases, with 16 bases left between them. The CDR3 sequence is CASSNRGRGADTQYF. CDR3 DNA sequence: TGTGCCAGCAGTAATCGGGGCCGCGGGGCAGATACGCAGTATTTT.

This clone was seen many times. V and J are TRBV19 and TRBJ2-1; 14 bases match TRBD2. The germline gives CDR1 LNHDA, CDR2 SQIVND (reference sequence). This CDR3 contains 16 residues. J lost 4 bases, V lost 8 bases, and 7 bases had no gene match. In DNA form, the CDR3 reads TGTGCCAGTCGAAGGACTAGCGGGGGGAAGTACAATGAGCAGTTCTTC. This encodes CASRRTSGGKYNEQFF.

CDR3 coding DNA: TGTGCCAGCAGTCCATATGCCGGGACAGGGAATCAGCCCCAGCATTTT. Protein: CASSPYAGTGNQPQHF. This chain joins TRBV27 and TRBJ1-5; 9 bases agree with TRBD1. Germline values: CDR1 MNHEY, CDR2 SMNVEV (reference sequence). CDR3 length: 16 residues. The V segment lost 5 bases and the J segment 4 bases; nucleotides outside the gene matches: 9.

This chain uses TRBV10-3 with TRBJ1-1; the match to TRBD1 covers 8 bases. CDR1 and CDR2 from the germline V gene are ENHRY and SYGVKD. The CDR3 contains 14 residues. The V and J ends lost 6 bases and 4 bases, in that order; junction bases with no gene match: 7. In DNA form, the CDR3 reads TGTGCCATCAGGACAGGGGTAGAAGGCACTGAAGCTTTCTTT. It translates to CAIRTGVEGTEAFF.

The chain has TRBV11-2 and TRBJ1-6; D is unclear. Trimming took 5 bases from V and 9 from J, leaving 14 bases between them. This CDR3 has 14 residues. Germline values: CDR1 SGHAT, CDR2 FQNNGV. In nucleotides, the CDR3 is TGTGCCAGCAGCAAGGGAGGGTCGGGTTCACCCCTCCACTTT. This translates into CASSKGGSGSPLHF.

The rearrangement joins TRBV7-3 to TRBJ1-2; no firm D call. The CDR3 is 14 amino acids. Germline CDR1 reads SGHTA; CDR2 reads FQGTGA. The V end was cut by 6 bases, the J end by 4 bases, with 15 bases between. CDR3 sequence reads: CASSIPGVSYGYTF. CDR3 nucleotides: TGTGCCAGCAGTATACCGGGAGTGAGCTATGGCTACACCTTC.

The chain joins TRBV9 to TRBJ2-1, with 8 bases lining up with TRBD2. The CDR3 contains 16 residues. The V gene's germline CDR1 is SGDLS and CDR2 YYNGEE. J was trimmed by 7 bases and V by 0 bases; bases with no gene match: 9. The CDR3 sequence: CASSVVGTSSRNEQFF. The DNA of the CDR3 is TGTGCCAGCAGCGTAGTGGGGACTAGTAGTAGGAATGAGCAGTTCTTC.

This chain connects TRBV27 to TRBJ1-2, with 9 nucleotides matching TRBD1. Losses at the gene ends were 5 bases for V and 2 bases for J; bases not matched to a gene: 6. The CDR3 consists of 15 residues. Germline-derived CDR1 and CDR2 are MNHEY and SMNVEV (reference sequence). This CDR3 reads CASSTGGKGNYGYTF. CDR3 DNA sequence: TGTGCCAGCAGTACAGGGGGCAAAGGAAACTATGGCTACACCTTC.

CDR3 sequence reads: CASTPRGGGDTEAFF. In nucleotides, the CDR3 is TGTGCCAGCACCCCTCGGGGAGGCGGGGACACTGAAGCTTTCTTT. The chain couples TRBV6-5 to TRBJ1-1; D gene ambiguous. The CDR3 consists of 15 residues. The V gene lost 7 bases and the J gene lost 3 bases, with 18 bases spanning the gap. Germline values: CDR1 MNHEY, CDR2 SVGAGI.

J is TRBJ1-6 and V is TRBV5-1, with a weak D call TRBD1 (5 bases). CDR3 length: 13 residues. With 2 bases removed from V and 9 bases from J, the gap between germline ends came to 9 bases. Per germline, CDR1 SGHRS and CDR2 YFSETQ. The DNA for the CDR3 is TGCGCCAGCAGCTTTCAGGGTAGTTCACCCCTCCACTTT. This sequence encodes CASSFQGSSPLHF.

The CDR3 reads CASTYLLGQGAETQYF. CDR3 in DNA: TGTGCCAGCACCTACCTCCTCGGACAGGGGGCGGAGACCCAGTACTTC. The chain combines TRBV11-2 with TRBJ2-5; 11 bases are a match to TRBD1. With 7 bases clipped from V and 5 bases from J, the junction kept 12 bases outside the gene matches. The CDR3 is 16 amino acids. Germline V lookup: CDR1 SGHAT, CDR2 FQNNGV.

The chain is built from TRBV4-3 and TRBJ2-7; 8 bases line up with TRBD1. Germline-derived CDR1 and CDR2 are LGHNA and YSLEER. CDR3 length: 16 residues. The V and J ends lost 3 bases and 7 bases, in that order; junction bases with no gene match: 14. CDR3 DNA sequence: TGCGCCAGCAGCCAGAAAACCGGGACAGGCCCTGGAGAGCAGTACTTC. This codes for CASSQKTGTGPGEQYF.